This T cell receptor (beta chain) was profiled in a study of blood T cell repertoires in COVID-19. In its sample, this clone was seen once. TCRdb keeps only in-frame clones here, not all; method: immunoSEQ multiplex PCR. This table holds 250,000 to 300,000 clones, around 89% found once. The receptor was isolated from a woman aged 60-75 years in a cohort exposed to, infected with or recovered from COVID-19 (not recorded which). The sequenced material came from PBMCs or T cells enriched from blood (not recorded which).

The CDR3 sequence: CASSKGGSGGNSPLHF. In DNA, the CDR3 is TGTGCCAGCAGCAAAGGGGGGTCGGGGGGCAATTCACCCCTCCACTTT. V gene TRBV21-1 combines with J gene TRBJ1-6. TRBV21-1 is a documented pseudogene. The CDR3 sequence is 16 residues long.